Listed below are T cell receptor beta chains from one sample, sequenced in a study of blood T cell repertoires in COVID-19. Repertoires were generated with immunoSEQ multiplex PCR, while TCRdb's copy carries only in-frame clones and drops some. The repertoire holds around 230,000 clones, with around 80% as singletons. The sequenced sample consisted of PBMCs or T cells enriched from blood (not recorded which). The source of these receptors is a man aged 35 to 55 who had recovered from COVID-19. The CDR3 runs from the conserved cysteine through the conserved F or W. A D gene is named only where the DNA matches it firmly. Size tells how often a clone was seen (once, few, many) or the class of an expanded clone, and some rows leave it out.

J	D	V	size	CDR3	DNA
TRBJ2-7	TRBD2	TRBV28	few	CASSPGTSGRATYEQYF	TGTGCCAGCAGCCCCGGGACTAGCGGGAGGGCCACCTACGAGCAGTACTTC
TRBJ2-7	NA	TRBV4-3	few	CASSQGRGGGYEQYF	TGCGCCAGCAGCCAAGGTAGGGGGGGAGGATACGAGCAGTACTTC
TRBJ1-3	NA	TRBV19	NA	CASSIGPSATHGNTIYF	TGTGCCAGTAGTATAGGACCATCAGCGACTCATGGAAACACCATATATTTT
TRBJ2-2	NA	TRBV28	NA	CASSPGVTGELFF	TGTGCCAGCAGTCCAGGGGTCACCGGGGAGCTGTTTTTT
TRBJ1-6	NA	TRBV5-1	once	CASSPSKGGSYNSPLHF	TGCGCCAGCAGCCCCTCAAAAGGGGGCTCCTATAATTCACCCCTCCACTTT
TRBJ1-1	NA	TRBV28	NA	CAAQGRVNTEAFF	TGTGCCGCCCAAGGGAGGGTGAACACTGAAGCTTTCTTT
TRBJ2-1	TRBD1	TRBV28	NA	CASGKWGQGVNEQFF	TGTGCCAGCGGGAAATGGGGACAGGGGGTCAATGAGCAGTTCTTC
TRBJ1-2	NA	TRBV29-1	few	CSVVLAAPYGYTF	TGCAGCGTTGTATTGGCGGCCCCCTATGGCTACACCTTC
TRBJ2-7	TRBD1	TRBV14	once	CASSLTGQGSYEQYF	TGTGCCAGCAGCCTGACGGGACAGGGGTCCTACGAGCAGTACTTC
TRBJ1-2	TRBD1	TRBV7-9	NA	CASSPRRDRASNYGYTF	TGTGCCAGCAGCCCTCGCCGGGACAGGGCGTCTAACTATGGCTACACCTTC
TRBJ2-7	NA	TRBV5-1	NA	CASSLEYSPFTYEQYF	TGCGCCAGCAGCTTGGAGTACAGCCCTTTTACCTACGAGCAGTACTTC
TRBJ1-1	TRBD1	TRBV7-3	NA	CASSPGRTGGGAFF	TGTGCCAGCAGCCCAGGCCGGACAGGGGGCGGGGCTTTCTTT
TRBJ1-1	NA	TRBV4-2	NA	CASSQPSGDTEAFF	TGTGCCAGCAGCCAACCATCAGGGGACACTGAAGCTTTCTTT
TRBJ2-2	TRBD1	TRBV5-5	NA	CASLPTGVNTGELFF	TGTGCCAGCCTCCCGACAGGGGTGAACACCGGGGAGCTGTTTTTT
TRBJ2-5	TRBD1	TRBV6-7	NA	CASRSGQGGETQYF	TGTGCCAGCAGGTCGGGACAGGGTGGGGAGACCCAGTACTTC
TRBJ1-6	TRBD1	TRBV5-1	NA	CASSLPGQGDSPLHF	TGCGCCAGCAGCCTACCGGGACAGGGGGATTCACCCCTCCACTTT
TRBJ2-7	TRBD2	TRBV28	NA	CASSLSAGGPFPYEQYF	TGTGCCAGCAGTTTATCAGCGGGGGGGCCTTTTCCCTACGAGCAGTACTTC
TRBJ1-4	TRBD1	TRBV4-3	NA	CASSLRWGQTNEKLFF	TGCGCCAGCAGCCTCCGATGGGGACAGACGAATGAAAAACTGTTTTTT
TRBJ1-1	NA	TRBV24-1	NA	CATSDPGGNTEAFF	TGTGCCACCAGTGACCCCGGGGGGAACACTGAAGCTTTCTTT
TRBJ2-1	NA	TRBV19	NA	CASSIWGGPEHEQFF	TGTGCCAGTAGTATATGGGGGGGGCCAGAACATGAGCAGTTCTTC
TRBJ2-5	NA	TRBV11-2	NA	CASSLLTQETQYF	TGTGCCAGCAGCCTCTTGACTCAAGAGACCCAGTACTTC
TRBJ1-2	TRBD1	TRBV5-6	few	CASRLDRIGYTF	TGTGCCAGCAGACTGGACAGGATCGGCTACACCTTC
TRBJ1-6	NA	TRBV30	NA	CAWRVKGVPYNSPLHF	TGTGCCTGGAGGGTCAAAGGGGTCCCCTATAATTCACCCCTCCACTTT
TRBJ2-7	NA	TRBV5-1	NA	CASSLGLDYEQYF	TGCGCCAGCAGCTTGGGGCTAGACTACGAGCAGTACTTC
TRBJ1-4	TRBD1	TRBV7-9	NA	CASSLRPGQGSTNEKLFF	TGTGCCAGCAGCCTTCGGCCGGGACAGGGTTCAACTAATGAAAAACTGTTTTTT
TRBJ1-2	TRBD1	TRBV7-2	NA	CASSYRGGDGYTF	TGTGCCAGCAGTTACAGGGGGGGAGATGGCTACACCTTC
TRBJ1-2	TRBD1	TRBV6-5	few	CASRGTGVSYGYTF	TGTGCCAGCAGGGGGACAGGGGTTAGCTATGGCTACACCTTC
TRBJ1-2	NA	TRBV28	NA	CASTRVGGYTF	TGTGCCAGCACGAGGGTGGGAGGCTACACCTTC
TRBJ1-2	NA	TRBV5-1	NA	CASSLGQSNYGYTF	TGCGCCAGCAGCTTGGGACAGTCCAACTATGGCTACACCTTC
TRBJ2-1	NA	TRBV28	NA	CASSSVLNEQFF	TGTGCCAGCAGTTCGGTATTGAATGAGCAGTTCTTC
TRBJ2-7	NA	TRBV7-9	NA	CASSLDGGYEQYF	TGTGCCAGCAGCTTAGACGGGGGCTACGAGCAGTACTTC
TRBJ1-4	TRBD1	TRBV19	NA	CASRGQIFNEKLFF	TGTGCCAGTCGGGGACAGATCTTTAATGAAAAACTGTTTTTT
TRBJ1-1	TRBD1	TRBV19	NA	CASRREGTDLEAFF	TGTGCCAGTAGGCGAGAAGGGACAGACCTCGAAGCTTTCTTT
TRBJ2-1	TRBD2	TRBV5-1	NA	CASSLASGRAYNEQFF	TGCGCCAGCAGCTTGGCTTCCGGGAGGGCCTACAATGAGCAGTTCTTC
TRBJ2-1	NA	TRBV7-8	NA	CASSLEGRTYNEQFF	TGTGCCAGCAGCTTAGAGGGGCGGACCTACAATGAGCAGTTCTTC
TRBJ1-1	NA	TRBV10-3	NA	CASAREGNTEAFF	TGTGCCAGCGCCCGGGAGGGGAACACTGAAGCTTTCTTT
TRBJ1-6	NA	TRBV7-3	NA	CASGQGPNSPLHF	TGTGCCAGCGGGCAGGGGCCTAATTCACCCCTCCACTTT
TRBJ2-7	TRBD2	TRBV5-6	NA	CASSAQTSGGFEQYF	TGTGCCAGCAGCGCCCAGACTAGCGGGGGATTCGAGCAGTACTTC
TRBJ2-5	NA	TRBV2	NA	CASSEVAQETQYF	TGTGCCAGCAGTGAGGTGGCCCAAGAGACCCAGTACTTC
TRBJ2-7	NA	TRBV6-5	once	CASSYSRNTYEQYF	TGTGCCAGCAGTTACTCCCGTAACACCTACGAGCAGTACTTC
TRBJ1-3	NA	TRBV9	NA	CASSAAAFSGNTIYF	TGTGCCAGCAGCGCCGCAGCGTTCTCTGGAAACACCATATATTTT